Shown below are 17 T cell receptor beta chains from a single sample sequenced in a study of T cells in Graves' hyperthyroidism and ophthalmopathy. Amplified TCR beta CDR3 regions derived from RNA transcripts. A set of HTBI primers served as the primers for a first-round RT-PCR of the TCR CDR3. TCRdb analysed the multiplex PCR reads with MiXCR anew, one entry per CDR3 protein. The table has around 600,000 distinct CDR3 sequences, around 16% seen once; the top ten hold around 3.5%. Sequencing input: blood. The receptors come from a woman aged 40 to 50 with Graves' ophthalmopathy.

There are many counts of this clonotype. This chain connects TRBV11-2 to TRBJ1-1; D is undetermined. Trimming shortened V by 1 base and J by 8 bases, and 14 bases separated the two germline ends. The CDR3 consists of 14 residues. Germline V gives CDR1 SGHAT, CDR2 FQNNGV. CDR3 loop: CASSLGVLGGEAFF. CDR3 in DNA: TGTGCCAGCAGCTTAGGTGTCTTGGGCGGCGAAGCTTTCTTT.

This clonotype was counted ten times or more. This chain connects TRBV20-1 to TRBJ2-7, with 13 bases lining up with TRBD2. Germline CDR1 DFQATT, CDR2 SNEGSKA (reference sequence). The CDR3 contains 19 residues. With 0 bases clipped from V and 5 bases from J, the junction kept 16 bases outside the gene matches. This CDR3 reads CSARDPSRLAGGGNHEQYF. The CDR3 nucleotides are TGCAGTGCTAGAGACCCCTCCCGACTAGCGGGAGGAGGAAACCACGAGCAGTACTTC.

The V call is TRBV20-1, the J call TRBJ1-3; D ambiguous. The length of the CDR3 is 14 residues. V lost 5 bases and J 4 bases, leaving 15 bases between the germline ends. The V gene's germline CDR1 is DFQATT and CDR2 SNEGSKA (reference sequence). The CDR3 DNA reads TGCAGTGCTCCCGGTGGGCCGGCGGGAAACACCATATATTTT. It specifies CSAPGGPAGNTIYF.

This clonotype was observed a single time. A single base separates this from a much larger clone, so it may be a read error. The genes are TRBV20-1 and TRBJ2-1; no clear D. The germline V gene encodes CDR1 DFQATT and CDR2 SNEGSKA (reference sequence). This CDR3 region has 11 residues. V dropped 3 bases and J dropped 10 bases, with 10 bases sitting between them. CDR3 sequence (DNA): TGCAGTGCTAGTTCGGGTCTAGAGCAGTTCTTC. Translated: CSASSGLEQFF.

This clonotype has ten or more counts. This chain joins TRBV20-1 and TRBJ2-3; weak D call: TRBD2 (6 bases). Per germline, CDR1 DFQATT and CDR2 SNEGSKA (reference sequence). The CDR3 is made up of 15 amino acids. V lost 3 bases to trimming and J lost 2 bases, with 15 bases between them. The CDR3 DNA follows: TGCAGTGCTAGTGGATGGGAGGAGGTCACAGATACGCAGTATTTT. Its protein is CSASGWEEVTDTQYF.

Ten or more counts support this clonotype. The chain links TRBV27 to TRBJ1-5, with D perhaps TRBD1 (6 bases). CDR1 and CDR2 from the germline V gene are MNHEY and SMNVEV (reference sequence). The CDR3 extends over 14 amino acids. Trimming left V 8 bases short and J 2 bases short, with 13 bases between. Written as DNA, the CDR3 is TGTGCCAGCGGATACAGGGATGGCAATCAGCCCCAGCATTTT. Translation gives CASGYRDGNQPQHF.

This clonotype was counted only a few times. The chain combines TRBV5-1 with TRBJ1-4; 7 positions match TRBD1. Per the germline V gene, CDR1 is SGHRS and CDR2 is YFSETQ. The CDR3 is 16 amino acids. The ends lost 0 bases at V and 4 bases at J; junction bases unmatched: 6. The chain's CDR3 is CASSLGSTGLNEKLFF. CDR3 DNA: TGCGCCAGCAGCTTGGGTTCGACAGGGCTTAATGAAAAACTGTTTTTT.

Concerning this clonotype itself: Possible read error: a much larger clone is one base away. This chain links TRBV29-1 with TRBJ2-2; 8 nucleotides align to TRBD2. The CDR3 is 17 amino acids. Germline assignment: CDR1 SQVTM and CDR2 ANQGSEA. This CDR3 is CSVQEARGVAGTGELFF. The CDR3, as DNA: TGCAGCGTTCAAGAGGCAAGGGGTGTAGCGGGAACCGGGGAGCTGTTTTTT.

This clonotype has a handful of counts. A much larger clone differs by one base, so this may be a read error. The chain recombines TRBV18 with TRBJ2-1; D may correspond to TRBD1 or TRBD2 (6 bases each). CDR3 length: 15 amino acids. The germline V gene has CDR1 KGHSH and CDR2 LQKENI. In DNA, the CDR3 is TGTGCCAGCTCACCACAGGGGGAAGGGACTCATGAGCAGTCCTTC. Amino acid sequence: CASSPQGEGTHEQSF.

The V call is TRBV6-1, the J call TRBJ1-5; D not resolved. Germline CDR1 is MNHNS and CDR2 is SASEGT. V lost 1 base to trimming and J lost 0 bases, with 19 bases between them. The CDR3 is made up of 19 amino acids. Here the CDR3 DNA reads TGTGCCAGCAGTGAAGGGGTACATGACATTTTCTATAGCAATCAGCCCCAGCATTTT. This codes for CASSEGVHDIFYSNQPQHF.

The sample holds many counts of this clonotype. The chain uses TRBV3-1 and TRBJ1-3; no reliable D call. CDR3 size: 12 residues. CDR1 is LGHDT, CDR2 YNNKEL, per germline (reference sequence). Trimming took 0 bases from V and 4 from J, leaving 1 base between them. The CDR3 coding sequence is TGTGCCAGCAGCCAAGAAGGAAACACCATATATTTT. It yields the protein CASSQEGNTIYF.

This clonotype has a count of ten or more. The chain has TRBV29-1 and TRBJ2-1; TRBD2 agrees at 11 bases. The CDR3 sequence is 15 residues long. V was clipped by 1 base and J by 8 bases; unmatched bases: 7. The germline V gene has CDR1 SQVTM and CDR2 ANQGSEA. In DNA form, the CDR3 reads TGCAGCGTTGAAGCGGTAGCGGGAGGGCCGGATGAGCAGTTCTTC. It yields the protein CSVEAVAGGPDEQFF.

As to this clonotype: Since a much larger clone is just one base distant, this may be a read error. This chain uses TRBV18 with TRBJ2-2, with 7 positions matching TRBD2. Germline V gives CDR1 KGHSH, CDR2 LQKENI. The CDR3 runs to 15 residues. The CDR3 sequence: CAGSPRGRNTGELFF. The DNA of the CDR3 is TGTGCCGGCTCACCGCGGGGGAGGAACACCGGGGAGCTGTTTTTT.

This clonotype has only a few counts. The chain has TRBV5-1 and TRBJ2-7; 8 positions match TRBD1. The CDR3 length is 14 residues. V was pared by 0 bases and J by 7 bases, with 6 bases of the junction left unmatched. Germline V gene lookup returns CDR1 SGHRS and CDR2 YFSETQ. Here the CDR3 DNA reads TGCGCCAGCAGCTTGGGACAGGGGTATCAAGAGCAGTACTTC. This sequence encodes CASSLGQGYQEQYF.

This chain connects TRBV6-1 to TRBJ1-1; the D is unclear. The CDR3 is 15 amino acids. Between the trimmed V and J ends, which lost 6 bases and 0 bases, there was a span of 14 bases. From germline, CDR1 is MNHNS and CDR2 SASEGT. CDR3 nucleotides: TGTGCCAGCAGCCTTGGGGTCGGGCTGAACACTGAAGCTTTCTTT. It specifies CASSLGVGLNTEAFF.

At least ten counts were recorded for this clonotype. The genes are TRBV3-1 and TRBJ2-5; no clear D. The V end was cut by 2 bases, the J end by 4 bases, with 11 bases between. CDR3 length: 14 amino acids. The germline V gene has CDR1 LGHDT and CDR2 YNNKEL (reference sequence). CDR3 residues: CASSQLTHGETQYF. The CDR3 DNA is TGTGCCAGCAGCCAACTGACCCATGGAGAGACCCAGTACTTC.

This clonotype was recorded at least ten times. The V and J genes are TRBV3-1 and TRBJ2-7; 8 bases align to TRBD2. Germline assignment: CDR1 LGHDT and CDR2 YNNKEL (reference sequence). This CDR3 spans 15 amino acids. With 3 bases clipped from V and 5 bases from J, the junction kept 9 bases outside the gene matches. The CDR3 region has the DNA TGTGCCAGCAGCCAGGGCCAGCGGGGGCGGGACGAGCAGTACTTC. It encodes CASSQGQRGRDEQYF.